Each of the 10 T cell receptor beta chains below was sequenced from the same sample in a study of patients and donors after allogeneic stem cell transplantation. In TCRdb, the RT-PCR reads were re-called with MiXCR into one record per CDR3 protein. The table records approximately 170,000 distinct CDR3 sequences, nearly 25% of them present only once. Sequencing input: blood, either unsorted or a sorted T cell fraction (not recorded which). Every receptor here comes from a human donor who was either an allogeneic HSCT recipient or a stem cell or donor lymphocyte infusion donor (not recorded which). It is not recorded whose cells these are; they may come from a transplant donor.

This clonotype was counted a few times. The J gene is TRBJ2-1, the V gene TRBV7-3; a weak D match, TRBD2 (7 bases). V was cut by 2 bases and J by 9 bases, with 14 bases left in between. Looked up from germline, CDR1 is SGHTA and CDR2 is FQGTGA. This CDR3 comprises 14 residues. The DNA for the CDR3 is TGTGCCAGCAGCTTAGTCCCAGGGGAGGGTGAGCAGTTCTTC. This encodes CASSLVPGEGEQFF.

This clonotype appeared a single time. The V and J genes are TRBV20-1 and TRBJ1-2; D not resolved. CDR1 is DFQATT, CDR2 SNEGSKA, per germline (reference sequence). CDR3 length: 12 residues. Trimming shortened V by 6 bases and J by 4 bases, and 12 bases separated the two germline ends. The CDR3 spells CSANTNIYGYTF. In nucleotides, the CDR3 is TGCAGTGCGAATACAAACATCTATGGCTACACCTTC.

Only a few counts were recorded for this clonotype. This chain uses TRBV19 with TRBJ2-1; unclear D gene. Germline lookup yields CDR1 LNHDA and CDR2 SQIVND (reference sequence). This CDR3 is 14 amino acids long. Trimming cost V 6 bases and J 0 bases, with 9 bases left between them. CDR3 nucleotide sequence: TGTGCCAGTAGGGATTTAAGCTCCTACAATGAGCAGTTCTTC. Its translation is CASRDLSSYNEQFF.

In this sample, this clonotype turned up a few times. The CDR3 nucleotides are TGTGCCAGCAGACTAGATGCGGGCTCACCCCTCCACTTT. Its translation: CASRLDAGSPLHF. The chain carries TRBV12-3 or TRBV12-4 and TRBJ1-6; D gene uncertain. Trimming stripped 6 bases from V and 10 bases from J, with 13 bases between. The CDR3 has 13 residues.

This chain uses TRBV29-1 with TRBJ1-1; possibly TRBD1 for D (5 bases). In germline, CDR1 is SQVTM, CDR2 ANQGSEA. Trimming shortened V by 6 bases and J by 4 bases, and 12 bases separated the two germline ends. CDR3 length equals 12 residues. CDR3 nucleotide sequence: TGCAGCGTCCTCAGGGAGAGCACTGAAGCTTTCTTT. It codes for CSVLRESTEAFF.

This rearrangement joins TRBV18 to TRBJ2-7, with 7 positions matching TRBD1. V trimming: 2 bases; J trimming: 0 bases; junction bases outside the gene matches: 7. The CDR3 loop spans 16 amino acids. Germline V gene data show CDR1 as KGHSH and CDR2 as LQKENI. This chain's CDR3 is CASSPSGTGDSYEQYF. The CDR3 DNA reads as TGTGCCAGCTCACCATCGGGCACAGGGGACTCCTACGAGCAGTACTTC.

In its sample, this clonotype was seen a few times. The chain links TRBV19 to TRBJ2-3; no reliable D call. This CDR3 has 14 residues. Germline CDR1 reads LNHDA; CDR2 reads SQIVND (reference sequence). V dropped 9 bases and J dropped 0 bases, with 13 bases sitting between them. The CDR3 sequence is CASSTALSTDTQYF. The CDR3 DNA is TGTGCCAGCTCGACTGCGTTAAGCACAGATACGCAGTATTTT.

This rearrangement joins TRBV10-3 to TRBJ2-1; the D gene is possibly TRBD2 (7 bases). CDR3 length: 16 residues. V dropped 10 bases and J dropped 4 bases, with 23 bases sitting between them. Germline V lookup: CDR1 ENHRY, CDR2 SYGVKD. Here the CDR3 reads CATRGDVAGRYNEQFF. DNA for the CDR3: TGTGCCACCAGGGGAGATGTAGCGGGTAGGTACAATGAGCAGTTCTTC.

V usage is TRBV5-1 and J usage is TRBJ2-1; 7 bases align to TRBD2. Germline assignment: CDR1 SGHRS and CDR2 YFSETQ. J lost 7 bases, V lost 0 bases, and 13 bases had no gene match. The CDR3 contains 17 residues. Here the CDR3 DNA reads TGCGCCAGCAGCTTGGAGCTAGGGACTACCTCGGGGAATGAGCAGTTCTTC. It is translated as CASSLELGTTSGNEQFF. Full variable domain (outside the CDR3, taken from reference TRBV5-1 and TRBJ2-1): KAGVTQTPRYLIKTRGQQVTLSCSPISGHRSVSWYQQTPGQGLQFLFEYFSETQRNKGNFPGRFSGRQFSNSRSEMNVSTLELGDSALYLCASSLELGTTSGNEQFFGPGTRLTVL.

V gene TRBV15 combines with J gene TRBJ2-7; D perhaps matches TRBD1 (6 bases). The CDR3 consists of 16 residues. V dropped 1 base and J dropped 2 bases, with 15 bases sitting between them. Germline CDR1 LNHNV, CDR2 YYDKDF (reference sequence). This chain's CDR3 is CATSRARTEETYEQYF. CDR3 nucleotide sequence: TGTGCCACCAGCAGAGCTCGGACAGAGGAGACCTACGAGCAGTACTTC.